Listed here are 26 T cell receptor beta chains from one sample, sequenced in a study of beta chain features in type 1 diabetes. Of the isolated RNA, all was reverse transcribed, and so the sequenced material was expressed TCRB transcripts. Repertoires were generated with immunoSEQ multiplex PCR, while TCRdb's copy carries only in-frame clones and drops some. The sample lists over 350,000 clones, around 16% occurring once. Sequencing used naive CD4+ T cells from blood. The receptors originated from a woman aged 18 to 35 in good health.

V usage is TRBV20-1 and J usage is TRBJ2-1; D is unresolved. CDR3 length equals 10 residues. V was clipped by 8 bases and J by 12 bases, with 14 bases between them. Germline values: CDR1 DFQATT, CDR2 SNEGSKA (reference sequence). The CDR3 spells CSLPTVGQFF. For the CDR3, the DNA is TGCAGTCTCCCGACTGTCGGGCAGTTCTTC.

This clone showed up just a few times. The chain uses TRBV30 and TRBJ2-4; D unresolved. There are 11 residues in the CDR3. V dropped 2 bases and J dropped 10 bases, with 9 bases sitting between them. The germline V gene has CDR1 GTSNPN and CDR2 SVGIG (reference sequence). In DNA, the CDR3 is TGTGCCTGGAGTTCCCCCAGGATTCAGTACTTC. It is translated as CAWSSPRIQYF.

This clone has a handful of counts. The chain links TRBV29-1 to TRBJ1-1; the D gene is possibly TRBD1 (5 bases). V shed 3 bases and J shed 0 bases, with 8 bases lying between them. Germline CDR1 reads SQVTM; CDR2 reads ANQGSEA. The CDR3 has 13 amino acids. The DNA for the CDR3 is TGCAGCGTTGACGGGGGACTGAACACTGAAGCTTTCTTT. Protein product: CSVDGGLNTEAFF.

This clone came up a few times. This chain connects TRBV10-3 to TRBJ2-1; D unclear. Germline V lookup: CDR1 ENHRY, CDR2 SYGVKD. The CDR3 extends over 12 amino acids. The V end was cut by 9 bases, the J end by 6 bases, with 12 bases between. As DNA, the CDR3 is TGTGCCATTGAGAATGGTGGCAATGAGCAGTTCTTC. It yields the protein CAIENGGNEQFF.

V gene TRBV18 combines with J gene TRBJ1-4; D not certain. The germline gives CDR1 KGHSH, CDR2 LQKENI. The V gene lost 2 bases and the J gene lost 8 bases, with 9 bases spanning the gap. This CDR3 is 13 amino acids long. The CDR3 DNA reads as TGTGCCAGCTCACCAAACGGAGAAGAAAAACTGTTTTTT. The encoded protein is CASSPNGEEKLFF.

This clone has a handful of counts. The chain recombines TRBV5-1 with TRBJ1-1; D gene uncertain. Trimming took 7 bases from V and 1 from J, leaving 11 bases between them. The CDR3 has 13 amino acids. Germline V gives CDR1 SGHRS, CDR2 YFSETQ. The CDR3 reads CASRKGENTEAFF. The CDR3 DNA reads TGCGCCAGCCGTAAGGGAGAGAACACTGAAGCTTTCTTT.

The V and J genes are TRBV9 and TRBJ2-6; 7 bases match TRBD2. CDR1 and CDR2 (germline): SGDLS, YYNGEE. Unmatched junction bases numbered 7, after V lost 0 bases and J lost 1 base. The CDR3 is made up of 18 amino acids. The CDR3 loop reads CASSVAGLEPSGANVLTF. The DNA of the CDR3 is TGTGCCAGCAGCGTAGCAGGACTAGAGCCTTCTGGGGCCAACGTCCTGACTTTC.

The rearrangement uses TRBV28 and TRBJ2-2; TRBD2 matches 14 bases. Per the germline V gene, CDR1 is MDHEN and CDR2 is SYDVKM. There are 17 residues in the CDR3. The trim removed 5 bases at V and 2 bases at J, leaving 4 bases unmatched. The CDR3 region is CASSPTSGRVNTGELFF. CDR3 in DNA: TGTGCCAGCAGTCCGACTAGCGGGAGGGTTAACACCGGGGAGCTGTTTTTT.

The gene calls are TRBV5-1 and TRBJ2-5; D gene unclear. The CDR3 is made up of 14 amino acids. Germline CDR1 SGHRS, CDR2 YFSETQ. Trimming took off 5 bases at V and 4 bases at J, with 15 bases between the two ends. CDR3 DNA: TGCGCCAGCAGGATTCAGGCCACGTCAGAGACCCAGTACTTC. It is translated as CASRIQATSETQYF.

The V gene is TRBV2, the J gene TRBJ2-1; 12 nucleotides align to TRBD1. The ends lost 6 bases at V and 7 bases at J; junction bases unmatched: 7. Germline V gene lookup returns CDR1 SNHLY and CDR2 FYNNEI. The CDR3 is 15 amino acids. DNA of the CDR3: TGTGCCAGCAGCCGGGGGACAGGGGGCTGGAATGAGCAGTTCTTC. It translates to CASSRGTGGWNEQFF. The variable domain in full, with the rest retrieved from reference TRBV2 and TRBJ2-1, is EPEVTQTPSHQVTQMGQEVILRCVPISNHLYFYWYRQILGQKVEFLVSFYNNEISEKSEIFDDQFSVERPDGSNFTLKIRSTKLEDSAMYFCASSRGTGGWNEQFFGPGTRLTVL.

V gene TRBV28 combines with J gene TRBJ2-5; TRBD2 matches at 10 bases. The CDR3 length is 16 residues. Per germline, CDR1 MDHEN and CDR2 SYDVKM. V trimming: 7 bases; J trimming: 0 bases; junction bases outside the gene matches: 8. This CDR3 reads CASTSPGTSDQETQYF. DNA of the CDR3: TGTGCCAGCACCTCACCAGGGACTAGCGACCAAGAGACCCAGTACTTC.

The genes are TRBV29-1 and TRBJ2-1; tentatively, D is TRBD1 (5 bases). The germline V and J ends were trimmed by 5 bases and 7 bases, with 15 bases remaining between them. This CDR3 has 13 amino acids. CDR1 SQVTM and CDR2 ANQGSEA come from the germline V gene. CDR3 nucleotide sequence: TGCAGCGTTCTCAGGGATGTAGGGAATGAGCAGTTCTTC. It specifies CSVLRDVGNEQFF.

This clone was observed a handful of times. The J gene is TRBJ2-7, the V gene TRBV5-6, with TRBD1 matching over 8 bases. The CDR3 covers 16 residues. Trimming took 5 bases from V and 0 from J; bases not matched to a gene: 10. Germline values: CDR1 SGHDT, CDR2 YYEEEE. Here the CDR3 reads CASSLLGTGGSYEQYF. CDR3 nucleotide sequence: TGTGCCAGCAGTCTTCTCGGGACAGGTGGCTCCTACGAGCAGTACTTC.

This sequence joins TRBV7-2 and TRBJ2-5, with D tentatively TRBD2 (5 bases). Germline V CDR1 and CDR2: SGHTA, FQGNSA. V lost 5 bases and J lost 3, with 19 bases in between. The CDR3 is 16 amino acids. The CDR3 here is CASSGWATNLKETQYF. In DNA form, the CDR3 reads TGTGCCAGCAGCGGATGGGCGACTAACCTCAAAGAGACCCAGTACTTC.

V gene TRBV28 combines with J gene TRBJ2-2; no clear D. Germline CDR1 MDHEN, CDR2 SYDVKM. Trimming cost V 11 bases and J 1 base, with 14 bases left between them. The CDR3 has 14 residues. The chain's CDR3 is CACQVKENTGELFF. DNA of the CDR3: TGTGCCTGCCAGGTGAAGGAGAACACCGGGGAGCTGTTTTTT.

This sequence joins TRBV15 and TRBJ2-5; D is perhaps TRBD1 (6 bases). The V gene's germline CDR1 is LNHNV and CDR2 YYDKDF (reference sequence). Between the trimmed V and J ends, which lost 0 bases and 8 bases, there was a span of 13 bases. The CDR3 loop spans 14 amino acids. The CDR3 here is CATSRDVAGDTQYF. CDR3 in DNA: TGTGCCACCAGCAGAGATGTCGCAGGGGATACCCAGTACTTC.

This chain joins TRBV9 and TRBJ2-1; TRBD2 matches 8 bases. Germline CDR1 is SGDLS and CDR2 is YYNGEE. This CDR3 is built from 16 residues. With 0 bases clipped from V and 7 bases from J, the junction kept 9 bases outside the gene matches. CDR3 DNA: TGTGCCAGCAGCGTAGTTCCAGCGGGAGTGGCAAATGAGCAGTTCTTC. This gives the protein CASSVVPAGVANEQFF.

This clone appeared a few times. V usage is TRBV6-6 and J usage is TRBJ2-1; TRBD2 aligns across 11 bases. The V gene end was trimmed by 4 bases and the J gene end by 1 base; junction bases not matched to a gene: 3. Germline V gene lookup returns CDR1 MNHNY and CDR2 SVGAGI (reference sequence). The CDR3 length is 16 residues. The CDR3 nucleotides are TGTGCCAGCAGTTTGGGACTAGCGGCTTCCTACAATGAGCAGTTCTTC. This gives the protein CASSLGLAASYNEQFF.

V usage is TRBV9 and J usage is TRBJ2-3, with 8 bases matching TRBD2. With 3 bases clipped from V and 0 bases from J, the junction kept 3 bases outside the gene matches. This CDR3 contains 15 residues. Germline values: CDR1 SGDLS, CDR2 YYNGEE. CDR3 protein: CASSASGLSTDTQYF. The DNA for the CDR3 is TGTGCCAGCAGCGCTAGCGGGCTAAGCACAGATACGCAGTATTTT.

This clone came up a few times. The chain carries TRBV7-8 and TRBJ1-5, with D hard to call. V lost 4 bases to trimming and J lost 2 bases, with 12 bases between them. The germline V gene has CDR1 SGHVS and CDR2 FQNEAQ. The CDR3 spans 15 residues. The CDR3 reads CASSWRRGGNQPQHF. The CDR3 DNA follows: TGTGCCAGCAGCTGGCGGAGAGGAGGCAATCAGCCCCAGCATTTT.

This sequence joins TRBV5-1 and TRBJ1-1, with 9 nucleotides matching TRBD1. V gave up 4 bases and J gave up 4 bases; unmatched junction bases: 8. The CDR3 covers 15 residues. CDR1 and CDR2 (germline): SGHRS, YFSETQ. The DNA of the CDR3 is TGCGCCAGCAGCCTTTATAGGACAGGGGCCACTGAAGCTTTCTTT. Amino acid sequence: CASSLYRTGATEAFF.

Here the CDR3 reads CAIRGTGNLSYEQYF. The CDR3 DNA reads as TGTGCCATCAGGGGAACAGGGAATTTGTCCTACGAGCAGTACTTC. The chain couples TRBV10-3 to TRBJ2-7; possible D gene TRBD1, 6 bases. V was trimmed by 6 bases and J by 1 base, leaving 16 bases between them. Looked up from germline, CDR1 is ENHRY and CDR2 is SYGVKD. There are 15 residues in the CDR3.

The rearrangement uses TRBV7-9 and TRBJ1-2, with 8 bases that match TRBD1. The CDR3 covers 15 residues. The V gene's germline CDR1 is SEHNR and CDR2 FQNEAQ (reference sequence). V dropped 5 bases and J dropped 7; count of bases not matched to a gene: 12. This CDR3 is CASSPWGQVRAGYTF. CDR3 in DNA: TGTGCCAGCAGCCCATGGGGACAGGTGCGGGCTGGCTACACCTTC.

This clone showed up just a few times. The chain carries TRBV19 and TRBJ2-1; a weak D match, TRBD2 (6 bases). Germline V CDR1 and CDR2: LNHDA, SQIVND (reference sequence). This CDR3 region has 13 residues. Trimming cost V 5 bases and J 9 bases, with 14 bases left between them. The CDR3 DNA follows: TGTGCCAGTAGTCCTAGCGAAAGGGGTGAGCAGTTCTTC. The encoded protein is CASSPSERGEQFF.

This clone came up once. The V and J genes are TRBV30 and TRBJ2-1, with 10 nucleotides matching TRBD2. The CDR3 is 17 residues long. V dropped 0 bases and J dropped 9; count of bases not matched to a gene: 14. The germline CDR1 and CDR2 sequences are GTSNPN and SVGIG (reference sequence). The CDR3 loop is CAWSVQGGSGRALEQFF. The CDR3, as DNA: TGTGCCTGGAGTGTACAAGGGGGAAGCGGGAGGGCCCTTGAGCAGTTCTTC.

This clone was picked up a small number of times. The chain carries TRBV29-1 and TRBJ2-3; unclear D gene. Germline CDR1 reads SQVTM; CDR2 reads ANQGSEA. Trimming pared 3 bases from V and 6 bases from J, leaving 16 bases between. The CDR3 has 14 residues. CDR3 DNA sequence: TGCAGCGTTGATGGGCTAAGGTCTGGTGATACGCAGTATTTT. It specifies CSVDGLRSGDTQYF.